These 24 T cell receptor beta chains were sequenced from one sample in a study of OX40 agonist ivuxolimab in advanced cancers. The method was immunoSEQ multiplex PCR; TCRdb's version includes in-frame clones alone and lacks a portion of them. The table lists over 25,000 clones, around four fifths of them singletons. This sample comprised CD4+ or CD8+ T cells sorted from blood, obtained in a trial of the OX40 agonist ivuxolimab. The source of these receptors is an adult with an advanced solid tumor such as melanoma, head and neck, liver or kidney cancer.

This sequence joins TRBV30 and TRBJ2-5; 10 nucleotides match TRBD2. The CDR3 is 15 residues long. Germline assignment: CDR1 GTSNPN and CDR2 SVGIG (reference sequence). The V gene end was trimmed by 3 bases and the J gene end by 1 base; junction bases not matched to a gene: 5. CDR3 in amino acids: CAWRTSGMTQETQYF. CDR3 nucleotide sequence: TGTGCCTGGAGAACTAGCGGGATGACCCAAGAGACCCAGTACTTC.

The V call is TRBV5-8, the J call TRBJ2-1; D is perhaps TRBD1 (6 bases). The germline V and J ends were trimmed by 4 bases and 4 bases, with 21 bases remaining between them. Per germline, CDR1 SGHTS and CDR2 YDEGEE. The CDR3 covers 17 residues. The CDR3 reads CASSPPRGTYRYNEQFF. CDR3 sequence (DNA): TGTGCCAGCAGCCCACCCCGAGGGACATACCGGTACAATGAGCAGTTCTTC.

V is TRBV7-3 and J is TRBJ1-1; 9 nucleotides align to TRBD1. Germline-derived CDR1 and CDR2 are SGHTA and FQGTGA. V shed 1 base and J 5 bases; nucleotides not matched to a gene: 14. This CDR3 comprises 18 residues. The CDR3 nucleotides are TGTGCCAGCAGCTTAAAGTCCGGGACAGGGAGTTTTGGGACTGAAGCTTTCTTT. This sequence encodes CASSLKSGTGSFGTEAFF. The full variable domain, its missing parts supplied by reference TRBV7-3 and TRBJ1-1, is GAGVSQTPSNKVTEKGKYVELRCDPISGHTALYWYRQSLGQGPEFLIYFQGTGAADDSGLPNDRFFAVRPEGSVSTLKIQRTERGDSAVYLCASSLKSGTGSFGTEAFFGQGTRLTVV.

CDR3 region: CASSREGGNTIYF. Here the CDR3 DNA reads TGTGCCAGCAGTCGGGAGGGGGGAAACACCATATATTTT. The genes are TRBV6-5 and TRBJ1-3; a possible D gene is TRBD1 (5 bases). The CDR3 consists of 13 residues. CDR1 and CDR2 from the germline V gene are MNHEY and SVGAGI. The V end lost 5 bases, the J end lost 4 bases, and 9 bases lay between the germline ends.

This clone was detected only once. The chain has TRBV28 and TRBJ1-4; 7 bases are shared with TRBD1. The CDR3 is 14 amino acids. The V gene's germline CDR1 is MDHEN and CDR2 SYDVKM. V lost 5 bases to trimming and J lost 5 bases; unmatched junction nucleotides: 5. The chain's CDR3 is CASSMTGQNEKLFF. The CDR3, as DNA: TGTGCCAGCAGTATGACAGGGCAAAATGAAAAACTGTTTTTT. Full variable domain (outside the CDR3, taken from reference TRBV28 and TRBJ1-4): DVKVTQSSRYLVKRTGEKVFLECVQDMDHENMFWYRQDPGLGLRLIYFSYDVKMKEKGDIPEGYSVSREKKERFSLILESASTNQTSMYLCASSMTGQNEKLFFGSGTQLSVL.

This chain connects TRBV21-1 to TRBJ2-7; the table's D call, TRBD2, was not checked against the DNA. TRBV21-1 is designated a pseudogene. The CDR3 spans 11 residues. Written as DNA, the CDR3 is TGTGCCCGGGGAAACTCCTACGAGCAGTACTTC. Its translation: CARGNSYEQYF.

This sequence joins TRBV6-5 and TRBJ1-5; TRBD1 aligns across 7 bases. V was clipped by 6 bases and J by 0 bases; unmatched bases: 5. The CDR3 loop spans 15 amino acids. Germline CDR1 is MNHEY and CDR2 is SVGAGI. The CDR3, as DNA: TGTGCCAGCAGGGGACAGACGTATAGCAATCAGCCCCAGCATTTT. Translating gives CASRGQTYSNQPQHF.

The chain uses TRBV5-1 and TRBJ1-2; no firm D call. The V end was cut by 1 base, the J end by 0 bases, with 16 bases between. Germline CDR1 reads SGHRS; CDR2 reads YFSETQ. The length of the CDR3 is 17 residues. The CDR3 region has the DNA TGCGCCAGCAGCTTGTACTACCTAACGGTCACTAACTATGGCTACACCTTC. Its translation is CASSLYYLTVTNYGYTF. Together with reference TRBV5-1 and TRBJ1-2, the CDR3 gives the full variable domain: KAGVTQTPRYLIKTRGQQVTLSCSPISGHRSVSWYQQTPGQGLQFLFEYFSETQRNKGNFPGRFSGRQFSNSRSEMNVSTLELGDSALYLCASSLYYLTVTNYGYTFGSGTRLTVV.

Note on this clone: At one boundary the junction diverges from the germline segment, which might be a read error. Other DNA sequences in this specimen translate into the identical CDR3. CDR3 coding DNA: TGCGCCAGCAGTGAAGACGTTAGGGCAGGGTATGGCTACACCTTC. Its translation: CASSEDVRAGYGYTF. The rearrangement uses TRBV2 and TRBJ1-2; possibly TRBD1 for D (5 bases). The CDR3 loop spans 15 amino acids. Germline CDR1 and CDR2: SNHLY and FYNNEI.

The genes are TRBV27 and TRBJ2-7; D is unresolved. This CDR3 spans 15 amino acids. The V end lost 8 bases, the J end lost 0 bases, and 17 bases lay between the germline ends. Germline V gene sequence: CDR1 MNHEY, CDR2 SMNVEV (reference sequence). The CDR3 is CASRRRHQNSYEQYF. The DNA of the CDR3 is TGTGCCAGCCGACGGCGACACCAGAACTCCTACGAGCAGTACTTC.

This clone has a handful of counts. V usage is TRBV4-1 and J usage is TRBJ1-4, with unresolved D. This CDR3 is built from 15 residues. Trimming removed 6 bases at V and 0 bases at J, with 11 bases between. Germline CDR1 is MGHRA and CDR2 is YSYEKL. The CDR3 coding sequence is TGCGCCAGCAGTTCCGGGGAAGCAACTAATGAAAAACTGTTTTTT. This sequence encodes CASSSGEATNEKLFF.

This chain uses TRBV2 with TRBJ1-5; possible D gene TRBD1, 6 bases. CDR1 is SNHLY, CDR2 FYNNEI, per germline. The CDR3 has 15 amino acids. V lost 5 bases and J 2 bases, leaving 13 bases between the germline ends. CDR3 sequence: CASSRGGTGNQPQHF. CDR3 in DNA: TGTGCCAGCAGTCGAGGGGGTACTGGCAATCAGCCCCAGCATTTT.

V is TRBV7-9 and J is TRBJ2-1, with TRBD1 matching over 12 bases. Trimming removed 5 bases from V and 2 bases from J; junction bases left unmatched: 4. Germline CDR1 SEHNR, CDR2 FQNEAQ (reference sequence). This CDR3 comprises 16 residues. For the CDR3, the DNA is TGTGCCAGCAGCAAGGGACAGGGGGCGACCTACAATGAGCAGTTCTTC. It codes for CASSKGQGATYNEQFF.

The chain is built from TRBV5-4 and TRBJ2-2, with 13 bases aligning to TRBD2. Germline V gene lookup returns CDR1 SGHNT and CDR2 YYREEE (reference sequence). CDR3 length: 16 amino acids. The trim removed 6 bases at V and 2 bases at J, leaving 4 bases unmatched. The CDR3 bases are TGTGCCAGCAACAGACTAGCGGGGGGAAACACCGGGGAGCTGTTTTTT. This gives the protein CASNRLAGGNTGELFF.

Comment on this clone: A much bigger clone sits one base away, suggesting this may be a read error. This chain connects TRBV30 to TRBJ2-7, with TRBD1 matching over 8 bases. V was pared by 0 bases and J by 2 bases, with 3 bases of the junction left unmatched. CDR1 is GTSNPN and CDR2 is SVGIG in the germline V gene (reference sequence). CDR3 size: 14 residues. The DNA of the CDR3 is TGTGCCTGGAGTGTGGGACAGGAGGCCTACGAGCAGTACTTC. It encodes CAWSVGQEAYEQYF.

The CDR3 DNA reads as TGTGCCAGCAGTGTACGGGACAGGGGTGTCACCGGGGAGCTGTTTTTT. Translating gives CASSVRDRGVTGELFF. The chain carries TRBV2 and TRBJ2-2; 10 bases fit TRBD1. The CDR3 is 16 amino acids. Per the germline V gene, CDR1 is SNHLY and CDR2 is FYNNEI. Trimming cost V 4 bases and J 4 bases; bases outside gene matches: 6.

The rearrangement joins TRBV5-1 to TRBJ1-3, with D possibly TRBD1 on 6 matching bases. The CDR3 sequence is 15 residues long. V dropped 3 bases and J dropped 2 bases, with 12 bases sitting between them. Germline V gene sequence: CDR1 SGHRS, CDR2 YFSETQ. The CDR3 protein is CASSSDGGPGNTIYF. CDR3 nucleotides: TGCGCCAGCAGCTCCGATGGGGGGCCTGGAAACACCATATATTTT.

The V call is TRBV13, the J call TRBJ1-6, with 10 bases aligning to TRBD1. The ends lost 5 bases at V and 8 bases at J; junction bases unmatched: 6. Germline CDR1 PRHDT, CDR2 FYEKMQ (reference sequence). The CDR3 length is 15 residues. DNA for the CDR3: TGTGCCAGCAGCCTGGGACAGGGGAAGGATTCACCCCTCCACTTT. Translating gives CASSLGQGKDSPLHF.

The chain couples TRBV27 to TRBJ2-5; weak D call: TRBD1 (6 bases). Between the trimmed V and J ends, which lost 5 bases and 7 bases, there was a span of 23 bases. Germline V CDR1 and CDR2: MNHEY, SMNVEV (reference sequence). The CDR3 loop spans 16 amino acids. The CDR3 sequence: CASSPPTGGASRTQYF. The CDR3 DNA reads as TGTGCCAGCAGTCCCCCGACAGGAGGAGCTAGCCGGACCCAGTACTTC.

V is TRBV4-2 and J is TRBJ2-3, with D perhaps matching TRBD2 (5 bases). Trimming shortened V by 5 bases and J by 7 bases, and 13 bases separated the two germline ends. From germline, CDR1 is LGHNA and CDR2 YNFKEQ. The CDR3 covers 13 residues. CDR3 amino acids: CASSLIEGNTQYF. DNA for the CDR3: TGTGCCAGCAGCTTAATTGAGGGAAATACGCAGTATTTT.

The chain is built from TRBV5-1 and TRBJ1-1; D remains ambiguous. The CDR3 length is 13 residues. Germline-derived CDR1 and CDR2 are SGHRS and YFSETQ. The ends were cut back, 4 bases at V and 4 bases at J, with 11 bases in the middle. The CDR3 region has the DNA TGCGCCAGCAGCGCACCCAGTGGCACTGAAGCTTTCTTT. This codes for CASSAPSGTEAFF.

The chain carries TRBV7-9 and TRBJ1-1, with unresolved D. This CDR3 spans 11 amino acids. Germline CDR1 and CDR2: SEHNR and FQNEAQ (reference sequence). Between the trimmed V and J ends, which lost 3 bases and 5 bases, there was a span of 4 bases. The CDR3 loop reads CASSLRTEAFF. CDR3 DNA: TGTGCCAGCAGCTTGCGGACTGAAGCTTTCTTT.

The gene calls are TRBV5-1 and TRBJ1-5, with unresolved D. CDR3 length: 13 amino acids. The V gene lost 5 bases and the J gene lost 3 bases, with 9 bases spanning the gap. The germline V gene encodes CDR1 SGHRS and CDR2 YFSETQ. CDR3 DNA sequence: TGCGCCAGCAGTGGCAGCCCCAATCAGCCCCAGCATTTT. Its protein product is CASSGSPNQPQHF.

The V gene is TRBV10-3, the J gene TRBJ2-7; a weak D match, TRBD1 (5 bases). The CDR3 has 12 residues. V lost 6 bases and J lost 4, with 10 bases in between. Per germline, CDR1 ENHRY and CDR2 SYGVKD. CDR3 in DNA: TGTGCCATCAGGACAGCCTCATACGAGCAGTACTTC. As protein: CAIRTASYEQYF.